The subject of this entry is one T cell receptor (beta chain). The antigen remains unidentified. Prepared TCR beta cDNA libraries contained unique molecular identifiers. A single record per CDR3 protein comes from TCRdb applying MiXCR to the PCR reads. The sample includes 550,000 to 700,000 distinct CDR3 sequences, around 40% of them seen just once. This sample is part of a study of post-analysis software for immune sequencing data. Study-wide points: Significantly lower normalized Chao1 diversity was found in patients with multiple sclerosis relative to controls. Among 5 or 6 TRBV segments more frequent in patients than controls were TRBV5-6, TRBV5-1 and TRBV20-1.

CDR3 length equals 17 residues. The germline gives CDR1 SGHRS, CDR2 YFSETQ. V trimming: 0 bases; J trimming: 4 bases; junction bases outside the gene matches: 12. The sequence was obtained from a girl aged 5-17 years with multiple sclerosis. V usage is TRBV5-1 and J usage is TRBJ2-5; 7 nucleotides agree with TRBD2. The source material was blood. The CDR3 DNA reads as TGCGCCAGCAGCTTGGTCACTGGCGGGGGTATTGGAGAGACCCAGTACTTC. It encodes CASSLVTGGGIGETQYF.